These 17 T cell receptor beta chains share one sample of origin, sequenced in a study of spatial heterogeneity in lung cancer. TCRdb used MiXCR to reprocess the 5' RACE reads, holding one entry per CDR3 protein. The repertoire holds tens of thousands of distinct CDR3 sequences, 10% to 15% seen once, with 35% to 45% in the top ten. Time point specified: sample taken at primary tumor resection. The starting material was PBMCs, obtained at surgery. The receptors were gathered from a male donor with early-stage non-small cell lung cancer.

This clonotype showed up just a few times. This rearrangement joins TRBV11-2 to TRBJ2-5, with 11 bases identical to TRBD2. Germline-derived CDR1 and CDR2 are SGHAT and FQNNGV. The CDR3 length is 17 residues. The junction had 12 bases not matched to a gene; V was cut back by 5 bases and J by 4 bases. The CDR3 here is CASSKSVAGGPGETQYF. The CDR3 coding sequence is TGTGCCAGCAGCAAAAGTGTAGCGGGGGGGCCCGGAGAGACCCAGTACTTC.

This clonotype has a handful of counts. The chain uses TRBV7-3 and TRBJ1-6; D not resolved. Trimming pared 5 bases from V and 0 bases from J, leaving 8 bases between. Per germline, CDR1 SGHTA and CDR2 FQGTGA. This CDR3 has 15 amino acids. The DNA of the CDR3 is TGTGCCAGCAGCCCCTTCGGCTCCTATAATTCACCCCTCCACTTT. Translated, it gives CASSPFGSYNSPLHF. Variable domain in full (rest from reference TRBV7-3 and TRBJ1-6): GAGVSQTPSNKVTEKGKYVELRCDPISGHTALYWYRQSLGQGPEFLIYFQGTGAADDSGLPNDRFFAVRPEGSVSTLKIQRTERGDSAVYLCASSPFGSYNSPLHFGNGTRLTVT.

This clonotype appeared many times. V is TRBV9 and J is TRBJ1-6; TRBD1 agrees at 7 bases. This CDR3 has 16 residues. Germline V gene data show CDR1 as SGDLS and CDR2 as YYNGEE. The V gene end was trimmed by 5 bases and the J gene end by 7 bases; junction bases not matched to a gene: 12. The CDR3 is CASSAFLGTANSPLHF. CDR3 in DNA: TGTGCCAGCAGTGCTTTCCTCGGGACAGCGAATTCACCCCTCCACTTT.

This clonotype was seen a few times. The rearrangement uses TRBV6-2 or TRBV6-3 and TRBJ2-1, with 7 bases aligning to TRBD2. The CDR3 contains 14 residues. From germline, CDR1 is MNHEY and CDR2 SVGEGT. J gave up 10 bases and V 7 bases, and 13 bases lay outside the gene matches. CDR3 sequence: CASTRGSWDGEQFF. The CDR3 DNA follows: TGTGCCAGCACCCGCGGGAGTTGGGACGGGGAGCAGTTCTTC.

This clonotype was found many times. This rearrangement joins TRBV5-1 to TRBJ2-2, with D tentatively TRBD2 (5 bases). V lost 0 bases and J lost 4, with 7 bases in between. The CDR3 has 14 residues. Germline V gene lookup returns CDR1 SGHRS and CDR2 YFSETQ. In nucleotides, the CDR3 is TGCGCCAGCAGCTTGGCCACTAGCACCGGGGAGCTGTTTTTT. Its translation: CASSLATSTGELFF. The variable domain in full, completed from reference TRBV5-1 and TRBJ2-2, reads KAGVTQTPRYLIKTRGQQVTLSCSPISGHRSVSWYQQTPGQGLQFLFEYFSETQRNKGNFPGRFSGRQFSNSRSEMNVSTLELGDSALYLCASSLATSTGELFFGEGSRLTVL.

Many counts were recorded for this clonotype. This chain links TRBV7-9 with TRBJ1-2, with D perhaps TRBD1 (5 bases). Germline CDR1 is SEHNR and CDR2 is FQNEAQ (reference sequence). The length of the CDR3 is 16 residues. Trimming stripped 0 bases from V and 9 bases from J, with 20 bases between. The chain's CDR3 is CASSLAKMGQRRSYTF. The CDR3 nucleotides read TGTGCCAGCAGCTTAGCGAAGATGGGGCAACGAAGGAGCTACACCTTC. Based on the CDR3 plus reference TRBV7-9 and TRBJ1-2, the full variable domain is DTGVSQNPRHKITKRGQNVTFRCDPISEHNRLYWYRQTLGQGPEFLTYFQNEAQLEKSRLLSDRFSAERPKGSFSTLEIQRTEQGDSAMYLCASSLAKMGQRRSYTFGSGTRLTVV.

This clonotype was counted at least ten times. CDR3 in amino acids: CASSLTQSTEAFF. The CDR3 DNA follows: TGTGCCAGCAGTTTAACGCAATCCACTGAAGCTTTCTTT. This rearrangement joins TRBV12-3 or TRBV12-4 to TRBJ1-1; no firm D call. The CDR3 is made up of 13 amino acids. Trimming shortened V by 2 bases and J by 4 bases, and 8 bases separated the two germline ends.

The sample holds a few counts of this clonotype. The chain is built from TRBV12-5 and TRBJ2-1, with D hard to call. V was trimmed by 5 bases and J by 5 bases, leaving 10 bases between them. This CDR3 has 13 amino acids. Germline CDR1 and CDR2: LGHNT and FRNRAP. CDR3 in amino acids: CASGPDLHNEQFF. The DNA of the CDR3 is TGTGCTAGTGGTCCGGATCTCCACAATGAGCAGTTCTTC.

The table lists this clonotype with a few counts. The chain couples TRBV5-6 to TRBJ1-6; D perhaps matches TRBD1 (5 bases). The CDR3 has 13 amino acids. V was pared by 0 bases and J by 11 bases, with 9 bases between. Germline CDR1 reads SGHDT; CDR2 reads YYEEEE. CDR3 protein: CASSLEGSTPLHF. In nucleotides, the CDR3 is TGTGCCAGCAGCTTGGAGGGGTCTACACCCCTCCACTTT.

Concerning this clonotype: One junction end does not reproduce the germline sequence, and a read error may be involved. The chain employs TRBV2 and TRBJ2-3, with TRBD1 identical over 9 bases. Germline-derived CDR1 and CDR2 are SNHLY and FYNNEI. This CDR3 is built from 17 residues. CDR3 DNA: TGTGCCGGCCGAACCACAGGGGGCATAGATAGCATAGATACGCAGTATTTT. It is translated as CAGRTTGGIDSIDTQYF.

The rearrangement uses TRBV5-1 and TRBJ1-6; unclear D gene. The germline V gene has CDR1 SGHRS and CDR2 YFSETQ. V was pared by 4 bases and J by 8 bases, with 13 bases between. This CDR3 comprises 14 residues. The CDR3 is CASSPASTDSPLHF. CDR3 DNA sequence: TGCGCCAGCAGCCCCGCCAGTACGGATTCACCCCTCCACTTT.

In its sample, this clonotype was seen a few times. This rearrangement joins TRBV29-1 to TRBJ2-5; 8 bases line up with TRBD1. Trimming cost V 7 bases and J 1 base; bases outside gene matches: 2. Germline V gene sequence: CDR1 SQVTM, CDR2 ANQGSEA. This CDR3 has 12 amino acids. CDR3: CSAGQGQETQYF. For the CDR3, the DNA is TGCAGCGCCGGACAGGGCCAAGAGACCCAGTACTTC.

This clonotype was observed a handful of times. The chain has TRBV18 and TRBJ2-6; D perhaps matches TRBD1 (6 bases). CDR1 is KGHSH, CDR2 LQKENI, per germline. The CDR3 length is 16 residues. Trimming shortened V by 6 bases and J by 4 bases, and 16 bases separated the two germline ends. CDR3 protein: CASSRSGGSGANVLTF. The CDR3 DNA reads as TGTGCCAGCTCCCGGAGTGGGGGCTCGGGGGCCAACGTCCTGACTTTC.

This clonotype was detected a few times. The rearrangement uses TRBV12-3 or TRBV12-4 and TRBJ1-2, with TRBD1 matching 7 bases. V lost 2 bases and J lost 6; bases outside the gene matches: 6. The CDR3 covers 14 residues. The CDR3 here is CASSLFATGDGYTF. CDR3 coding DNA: TGTGCCAGCAGTTTATTCGCTACAGGGGATGGCTACACCTTC.

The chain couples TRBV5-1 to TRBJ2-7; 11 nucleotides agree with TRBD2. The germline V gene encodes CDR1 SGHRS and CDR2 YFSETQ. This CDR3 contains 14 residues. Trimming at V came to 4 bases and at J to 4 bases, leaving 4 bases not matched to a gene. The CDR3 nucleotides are TGCGCCAGCAGCGACACTAGCGGGAGTTACGAGCAGTACTTC. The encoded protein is CASSDTSGSYEQYF.

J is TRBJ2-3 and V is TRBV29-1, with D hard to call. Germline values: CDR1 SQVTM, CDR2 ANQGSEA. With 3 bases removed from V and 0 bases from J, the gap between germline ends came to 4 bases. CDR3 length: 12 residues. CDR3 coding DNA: TGCAGCGTTGAGGACAGCACAGATACGCAGTATTTT. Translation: CSVEDSTDTQYF.

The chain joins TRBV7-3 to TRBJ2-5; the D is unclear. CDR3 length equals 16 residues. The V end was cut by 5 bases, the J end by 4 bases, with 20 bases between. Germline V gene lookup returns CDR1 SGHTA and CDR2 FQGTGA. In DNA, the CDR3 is TGTGCCAGCAGCCCTACTTCTCACGGTTCTTTAGAGACCCAGTACTTC. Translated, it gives CASSPTSHGSLETQYF.